The clone carrying this T cell receptor beta chain has just a few counts. The antigen remains undetermined. The PCR was carried out with 60 Vbeta primers and 13 Jbeta primers. The assay was immunoSEQ multiplex PCR, and TCRdb's table has in-frame clones only and misses some. The sample has some 190,000 clones, roughly four fifths seen once. The sample is drawn from a study of cytomegalovirus exposure and HLA in healthy donors. Study-wide results and caveats: A later analysis found most CMV-associated TCR beta chains apparently HLA-restricted. The study found most TCR sequences rare, yet found some public TCRs in many donors. Presence/absence results assume similar sequencing depth per donor, which may not hold.

This clonotype was obtained from a man aged 18 to 29 in good health and CMV-seronegative. Material: PBMCs.

For the CDR3, the DNA is TGTGCCAGCAGTGCCGTGGGCGGGGGGACAGATACGCAGTATTTT. As protein: CASSAVGGGTDTQYF. This rearrangement joins TRBV28 to TRBJ2-3, with 8 bases that match TRBD2. The length of the CDR3 is 15 residues. CDR1 MDHEN and CDR2 SYDVKM come from the germline V gene. The J segment lost 3 bases and the V segment lost 5 bases, leaving 7 bases of the junction unmatched.